This record looks at one T cell receptor (beta chain) sequence and its context. Original handling: For nucleated cells, counts were estimated from reference gene primer amplification. Sequencing was performed with immunoSEQ multiplex PCR; in TCRdb, only in-frame clones are kept and a portion is missing. That table supplies the V and J calls and clone size; D and trimming were determined from the DNA. The sample holds 250,000 to 300,000 clones, around 90% seen once. The data stem from a study of blood T cell repertoires in COVID-19. About the study: Sources were T cells, B-cell-depleted T cells, or PBMCs; the material itself was cDNA or gDNA.

The germline CDR1 and CDR2 sequences are LGHDT and YNNKEL (reference sequence). The CDR3 consists of 19 residues. V was clipped by 0 bases and J by 1 base; unmatched bases: 12. The material sequenced was peripheral blood. The genes are TRBV3-1 (or the pseudogene TRBV3-2) and TRBJ2-5; 9 positions agree with TRBD1. This clonotype was obtained from a man between 45 and 60 years old with acute or convalescent COVID-19. CDR3 residues: CASSQDPGQGWVLQETQYF. As DNA, the CDR3 is TGTGCCAGCAGCCAAGATCCGGGACAGGGATGGGTCCTCCAAGAGACCCAGTACTTC.